This T cell receptor beta chain was sequenced for a study of T cell changes during pregnancy in multiple sclerosis. CDR3 length: 16 residues. V was pared by 2 bases and J by 1 base, with 6 bases of the junction left unmatched. Germline V gives CDR1 SGHVS, CDR2 FNYEAQ. The repertoire was sequenced with immunoSEQ multiplex PCR; TCRdb's copy has only in-frame clones and lacks some. The data hold about 130,000 clones, with roughly 97% observed a single time. This TCR was sampled from a female donor with multiple sclerosis, enrolled in a pregnancy study. Material: peripheral blood, obtained after pregnancy. This rearrangement joins TRBV7-6 to TRBJ2-7; 9 bases agree with TRBD2. CDR3 region: CASSLRLAGMSYEQYF. Written as DNA, the CDR3 is TGTGCCAGCAGCTTAAGGCTAGCGGGAATGTCCTACGAGCAGTACTTC.